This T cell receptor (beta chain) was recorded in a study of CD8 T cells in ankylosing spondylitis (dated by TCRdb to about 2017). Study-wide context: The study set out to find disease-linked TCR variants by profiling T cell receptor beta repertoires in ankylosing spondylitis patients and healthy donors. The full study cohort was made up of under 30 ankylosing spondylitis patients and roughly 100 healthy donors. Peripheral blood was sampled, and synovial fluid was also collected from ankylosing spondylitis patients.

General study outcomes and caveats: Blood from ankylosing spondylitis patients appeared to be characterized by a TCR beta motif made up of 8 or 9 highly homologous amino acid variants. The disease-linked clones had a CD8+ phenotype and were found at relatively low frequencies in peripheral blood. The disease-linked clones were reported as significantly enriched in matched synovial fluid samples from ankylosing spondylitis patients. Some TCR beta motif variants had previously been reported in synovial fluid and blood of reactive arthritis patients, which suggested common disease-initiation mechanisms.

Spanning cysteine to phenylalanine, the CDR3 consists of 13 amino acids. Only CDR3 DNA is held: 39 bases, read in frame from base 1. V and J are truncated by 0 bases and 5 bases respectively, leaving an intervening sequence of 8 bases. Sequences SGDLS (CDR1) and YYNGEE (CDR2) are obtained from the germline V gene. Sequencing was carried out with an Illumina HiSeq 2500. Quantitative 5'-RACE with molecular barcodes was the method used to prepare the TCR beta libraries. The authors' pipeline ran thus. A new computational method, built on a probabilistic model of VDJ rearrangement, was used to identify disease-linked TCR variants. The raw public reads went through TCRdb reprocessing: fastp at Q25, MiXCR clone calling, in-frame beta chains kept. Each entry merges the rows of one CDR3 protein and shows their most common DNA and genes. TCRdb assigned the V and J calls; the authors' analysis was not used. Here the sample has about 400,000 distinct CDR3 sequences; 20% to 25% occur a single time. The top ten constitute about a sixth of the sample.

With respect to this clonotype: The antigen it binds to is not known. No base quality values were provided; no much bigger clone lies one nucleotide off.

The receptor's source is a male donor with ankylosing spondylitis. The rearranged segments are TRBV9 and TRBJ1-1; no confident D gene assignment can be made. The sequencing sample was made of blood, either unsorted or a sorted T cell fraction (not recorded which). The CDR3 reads CASSVGSGTEAFF. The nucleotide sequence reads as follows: TGTGCCAGCAGCGTAGGATCTGGGACTGAAGCTTTCTTT.